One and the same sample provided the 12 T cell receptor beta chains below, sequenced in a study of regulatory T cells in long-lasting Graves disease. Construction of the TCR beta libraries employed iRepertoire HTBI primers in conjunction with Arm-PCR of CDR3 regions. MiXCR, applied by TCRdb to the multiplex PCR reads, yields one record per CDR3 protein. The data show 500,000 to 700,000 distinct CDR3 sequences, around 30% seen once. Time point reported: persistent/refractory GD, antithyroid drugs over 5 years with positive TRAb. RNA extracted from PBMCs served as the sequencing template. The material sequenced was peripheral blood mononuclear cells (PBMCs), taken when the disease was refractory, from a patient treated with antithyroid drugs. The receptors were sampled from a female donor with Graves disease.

CDR3: CASMTIGLMNTEAFF. CDR3 nucleotides: TGTGCCAGTATGACAATTGGACTTATGAACACTGAAGCTTTCTTT. The chain carries TRBV19 and TRBJ1-1; D remains ambiguous. This CDR3 comprises 15 residues. V was trimmed by 7 bases and J by 0 bases, leaving 15 bases between them. Germline V lookup: CDR1 LNHDA, CDR2 SQIVND (reference sequence).

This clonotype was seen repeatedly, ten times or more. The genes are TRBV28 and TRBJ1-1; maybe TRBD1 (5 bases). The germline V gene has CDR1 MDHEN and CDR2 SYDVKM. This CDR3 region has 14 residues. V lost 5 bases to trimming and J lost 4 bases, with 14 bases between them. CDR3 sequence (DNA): TGTGCCAGCAGTGTACAGGCCCGGGGCACTGAAGCTTTCTTT. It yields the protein CASSVQARGTEAFF. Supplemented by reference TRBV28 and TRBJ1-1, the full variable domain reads DVKVTQSSRYLVKRTGEKVFLECVQDMDHENMFWYRQDPGLGLRLIYFSYDVKMKEKGDIPEGYSVSREKKERFSLILESASTNQTSMYLCASSVQARGTEAFFGQGTRLTVV.

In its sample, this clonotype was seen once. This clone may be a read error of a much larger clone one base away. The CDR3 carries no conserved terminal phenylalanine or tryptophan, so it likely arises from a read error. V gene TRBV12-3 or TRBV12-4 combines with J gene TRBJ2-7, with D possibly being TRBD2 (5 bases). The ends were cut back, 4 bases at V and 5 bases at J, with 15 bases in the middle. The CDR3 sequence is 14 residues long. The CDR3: CASSSRVERHEQYL. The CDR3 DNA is TGTGCCAGCAGTTCGAGGGTCGAAAGGCACGAGCAGTACCTC.

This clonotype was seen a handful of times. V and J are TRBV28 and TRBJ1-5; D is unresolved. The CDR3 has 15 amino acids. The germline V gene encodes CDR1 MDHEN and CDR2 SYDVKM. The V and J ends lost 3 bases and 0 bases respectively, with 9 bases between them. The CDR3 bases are TGTGCCAGCAGTTTTTCCCAATATAGCAATCAGCCCCAGCATTTT. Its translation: CASSFSQYSNQPQHF.

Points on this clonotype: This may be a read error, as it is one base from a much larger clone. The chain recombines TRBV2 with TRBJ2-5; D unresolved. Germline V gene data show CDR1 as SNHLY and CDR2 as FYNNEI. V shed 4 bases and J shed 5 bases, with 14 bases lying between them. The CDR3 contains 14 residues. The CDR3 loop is CASSGRRSHETQYF. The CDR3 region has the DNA TGTGCCAGCAGTGGACGGCGGAGCCATGAGACCCAGTACTTC.

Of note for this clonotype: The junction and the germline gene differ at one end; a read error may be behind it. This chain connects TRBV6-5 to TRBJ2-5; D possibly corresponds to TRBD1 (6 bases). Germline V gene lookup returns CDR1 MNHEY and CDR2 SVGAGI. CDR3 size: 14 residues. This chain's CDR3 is CASSYSRGQGTQYF. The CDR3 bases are TGTGCCAGCAGTTACAGCAGGGGTCAAGGGACCCAGTACTTC.

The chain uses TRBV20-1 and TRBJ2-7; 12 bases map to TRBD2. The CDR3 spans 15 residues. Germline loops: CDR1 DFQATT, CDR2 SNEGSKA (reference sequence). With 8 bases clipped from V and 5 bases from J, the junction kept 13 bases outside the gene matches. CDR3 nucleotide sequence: TGCAGTCCCAGAGGTCCTAGCGGGAGGGCCAACGAGCAGTACTTC. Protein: CSPRGPSGRANEQYF.

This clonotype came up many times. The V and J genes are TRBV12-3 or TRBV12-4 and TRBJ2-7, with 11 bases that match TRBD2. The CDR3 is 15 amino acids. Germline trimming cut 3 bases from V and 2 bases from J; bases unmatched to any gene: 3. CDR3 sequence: CASSLRLAGPYEQYF. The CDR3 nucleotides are TGTGCCAGCAGTTTGCGACTAGCGGGACCCTACGAGCAGTACTTC.

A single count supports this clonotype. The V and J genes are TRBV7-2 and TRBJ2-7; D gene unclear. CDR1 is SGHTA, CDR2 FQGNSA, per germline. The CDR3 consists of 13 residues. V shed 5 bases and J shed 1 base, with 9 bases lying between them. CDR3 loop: CASSGSASYEQYF. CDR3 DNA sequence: TGTGCCAGCAGCGGAAGTGCTTCCTACGAGCAGTACTTC.

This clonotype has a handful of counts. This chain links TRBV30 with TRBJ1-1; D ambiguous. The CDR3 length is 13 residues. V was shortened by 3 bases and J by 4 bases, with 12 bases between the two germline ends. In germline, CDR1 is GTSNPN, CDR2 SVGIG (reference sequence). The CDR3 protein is CAWRPDMGTEAFF. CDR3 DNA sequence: TGTGCCTGGAGGCCGGATATGGGCACTGAAGCTTTCTTT. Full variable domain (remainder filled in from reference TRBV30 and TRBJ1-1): SQTIHQWPATLVQPVGSPLSLECTVEGTSNPNLYWYRQAAGRGLQLLFYSVGIGQISSEVPQNLSASRPQDRQFILSSKKLLLSDSGFYLCAWRPDMGTEAFFGQGTRLTVV.

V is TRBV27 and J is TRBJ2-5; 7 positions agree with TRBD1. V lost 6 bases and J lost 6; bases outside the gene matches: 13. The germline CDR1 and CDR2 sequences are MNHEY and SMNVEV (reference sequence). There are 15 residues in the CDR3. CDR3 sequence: CASSRYRGREKTQYF. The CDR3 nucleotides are TGTGCCAGCAGCCGATACAGGGGACGGGAAAAGACCCAGTACTTC.

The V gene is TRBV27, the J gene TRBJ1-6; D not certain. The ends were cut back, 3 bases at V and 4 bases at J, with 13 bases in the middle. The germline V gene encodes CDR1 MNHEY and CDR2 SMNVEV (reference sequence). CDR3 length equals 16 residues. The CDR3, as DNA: TGTGCCAGCAGTTTGTCGACAAGACCTTATAATTCACCCCTCCACTTT. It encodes CASSLSTRPYNSPLHF.